This TCR beta chain came from a study of regulatory T cells in long-lasting Graves disease. This clonotype has just a few counts. Building the TCR beta libraries relied on iRepertoire HTBI primers, and CDR3 regions underwent Arm-PCR. TCRdb reanalysed the multiplex PCR reads using MiXCR and keeps one entry per CDR3 protein. The sample contains 400,000 to 650,000 distinct CDR3 sequences, 15% to 20% of which appear only once. Germline lookup yields CDR1 SGHRS and CDR2 YFSETQ. Between the trimmed V and J ends, which lost 7 bases and 4 bases, there was a span of 15 bases. This CDR3 spans 14 amino acids. Time point noted: newly diagnosed GD, antithyroid drugs for less than 3 months. PBMCs were the source of the RNA used for TCR sequencing. The same data also contributed to another study, on T cells in Graves' hyperthyroidism and ophthalmopathy. That paper adds: Most clonotypes expanded in thyroid above 0.001 were likewise present in blood.

This chain uses TRBV5-1 with TRBJ2-1, with D maybe TRBD1 (6 bases). The source of this sequence is a woman aged 35 to 60 with Graves disease. The specimen comprised peripheral blood mononuclear cells (PBMCs), sampled at new diagnosis, from a patient treated with antithyroid drugs. The CDR3 DNA sequence: TGCGCCAGCGTCCGGGACAATGTTTACAATGAGCAGTTCTTC. Its protein product is CASVRDNVYNEQFF.